The subject of this entry is one T cell receptor (beta chain). What it binds is not known. A read error may explain this, as a much larger clone is one base away. Template switching, a step in the protocol, added a universal primer site, and cDNA carried unique molecular identifiers. TCRdb analysed the 5' RACE reads with MiXCR anew, one entry per CDR3 protein. The sample has roughly 710,000 distinct CDR3 sequences; roughly 6% are singletons. All donors comprised healthy Caucasians. This entry belongs to a study of identical twins. Study results and limitations: Zero-insertion analyses were open to partial confounding by invariant MAIT and iNKT cells.

The CDR3 is 11 amino acids. The rearrangement uses TRBV12-3 or TRBV12-4 and TRBJ2-1; 7 bases are a match to TRBD2. The TCR originated in a man aged 18 to 29 in good health. Sequencing was performed on naive T cells sorted from blood. CDR3 in DNA: TGTCCCAGCGGGAAGGTGTTTGAGCAGTTCTTC. Its translation is CPSGKVFEQFF.